The TCR beta chain under discussion was sequenced for a study of T cells after yellow fever vaccination. In germline, CDR1 is SGHKS, CDR2 YYEKEE (reference sequence). V was cut by 9 bases and J by 8 bases, with 18 bases left in between. The CDR3 spans 13 residues. TCRdb processed the 5' RACE reads anew with MiXCR; each CDR3 protein has one entry. The sample lists around 400,000 distinct CDR3 sequences; 11% were seen once. The chain couples TRBV5-5 to TRBJ2-1; TRBD1 or TRBD2 may be the D gene (5 bases each). The sequence derives from a man younger than 35 who received the YFV17D yellow fever vaccine. The specimen comprised PBMCs, sampled on the day of the first yellow fever vaccination. The CDR3 protein is CAMGPRGLYEQFF. CDR3 sequence (DNA): TGTGCCATGGGCCCCCGGGGCCTCTATGAGCAGTTCTTC.